This TCR beta chain was sequenced for a study of T cells after posttransplantation cyclophosphamide. General study findings and limits: After PTCy, TRB diversity resembled that of CNI/methotrexate controls.

The assay was immunoSEQ multiplex PCR, and TCRdb's table has in-frame clones only and misses some. The sample consists of 15,000 to 20,000 clones, over 80% of them appearing once. With respect to this clone: Its antigen is not known.

The related graft donor's blood sample was taken on the day of bone marrow donation. Sequencing used memory CD4+ T cells sorted from blood. The sequence was obtained from a man younger than 45 in good health and a related stem cell transplant donor.

The DNA of the CDR3 is TGTGCCAGCAGCTTTTCGACAGTGTATTCTGGAAACACCATATATTTT. Protein product: CASSFSTVYSGNTIYF. V is TRBV7-8 and J is TRBJ1-3, with D tentatively TRBD1 (5 bases). Trimming stripped 3 bases from V and 1 base from J, with 13 bases between. The germline V gene has CDR1 SGHVS and CDR2 FQNEAQ. This CDR3 has 16 residues.